These 29 T cell receptor beta chains were all obtained from the same sample, sequenced in a study of PD-1 blockade in classical Hodgkin lymphoma. Sequencing was performed with immunoSEQ multiplex PCR; in TCRdb, only in-frame clones are kept and a portion is missing. The sample comprises over 35,000 clones, roughly 86% of which are singletons, and just over 5.5% rests with the top ten. With no exception, relapse followed autologous stem cell transplantation in all patients, and brentuximab vedotin exposure varied. This specimen consisted of peripheral blood mononuclear cells (PBMCs), obtained before the second cycle of nivolumab. The receptors were sampled from a human donor with classical Hodgkin lymphoma.

The chain links TRBV7-3 to TRBJ2-3; D ambiguous. Germline V CDR1 and CDR2: SGHTA, FQGTGA. The CDR3 covers 14 residues. V dropped 2 bases and J dropped 4 bases, with 10 bases sitting between them. DNA of the CDR3: TGTGCCAGCAGCTTAGGAGCAACCTCAGATACGCAGTATTTT. It yields the protein CASSLGATSDTQYF. Looking up the rest from reference TRBV7-3 and TRBJ2-3 gives the full variable domain: GAGVSQTPSNKVTEKGKYVELRCDPISGHTALYWYRQSLGQGPEFLIYFQGTGAADDSGLPNDRFFAVRPEGSVSTLKIQRTERGDSAVYLCASSLGATSDTQYFGPGTRLTVL.

The chain is built from TRBV5-1 and TRBJ1-3, with D possibly TRBD1 on 6 matching bases. The CDR3 extends over 16 amino acids. V lost 4 bases and J 5 bases, leaving 19 bases between the germline ends. Per the germline V gene, CDR1 is SGHRS and CDR2 is YFSETQ. The CDR3 DNA reads TGCGCCAGCAGCCCAGTCCAGGACAGTGGTCGAAACACCATATATTTT. Protein sequence: CASSPVQDSGRNTIYF.

This chain uses TRBV25-1 with TRBJ2-1; 14 positions match TRBD2. From germline, CDR1 is MGHDK and CDR2 SYGVNS. V lost 4 bases, J lost 7 bases, and 3 bases stayed unmatched. The CDR3 length is 15 residues. The CDR3: CASSGRTSGRNEQFF. CDR3 in DNA: TGTGCCAGCAGTGGGCGGACTAGCGGGAGGAATGAGCAGTTCTTC.

This chain joins TRBV5-1 and TRBJ2-5; 11 bases line up with TRBD2. The CDR3 has 19 amino acids. The ends lost 0 bases at V and 0 bases at J; junction bases unmatched: 10. Germline CDR1 SGHRS, CDR2 YFSETQ. CDR3 residues: CASSLEAPSGGTYQETQYF. In DNA, the CDR3 is TGCGCCAGCAGCTTGGAAGCGCCTAGCGGGGGGACCTACCAAGAGACCCAGTACTTC.

The chain links TRBV6-9 to TRBJ1-4; the match to TRBD1 covers 9 bases. The germline CDR1 and CDR2 sequences are MNHGY and SVAAGI. V lost 3 bases, J lost 8 bases, and 4 bases stayed unmatched. This CDR3 has 14 residues. DNA of the CDR3: TGTGCCAGCAGTTACAGGGACAGGGACGAAAAACTGTTTTTT. Encoded protein: CASSYRDRDEKLFF.

The V call is TRBV5-1, the J call TRBJ2-7; 11 positions agree with TRBD2. J lost 5 bases, V lost 4 bases, and 8 bases had no gene match. CDR3 length: 15 residues. CDR1 and CDR2 from the germline V gene are SGHRS and YFSETQ. CDR3 protein: CASSQLAGAKNEQYF. The CDR3 region has the DNA TGCGCCAGCAGCCAACTAGCGGGAGCAAAGAACGAGCAGTACTTC. Full variable domain (outside the CDR3, taken from reference TRBV5-1 and TRBJ2-7): KAGVTQTPRYLIKTRGQQVTLSCSPISGHRSVSWYQQTPGQGLQFLFEYFSETQRNKGNFPGRFSGRQFSNSRSEMNVSTLELGDSALYLCASSQLAGAKNEQYFGPGTRLTVT.

The chain uses TRBV7-9 and TRBJ1-1, with 7 bases aligning to TRBD1. The CDR3 covers 14 residues. Trimming removed 5 bases from V and 6 bases from J; junction bases left unmatched: 9. In germline, CDR1 is SEHNR, CDR2 FQNEAQ (reference sequence). This CDR3 is CASSPGDSGPEAFF. Here the CDR3 DNA reads TGTGCCAGCAGCCCAGGGGACAGTGGCCCTGAAGCTTTCTTT.

The V call is TRBV28, the J call TRBJ2-5; tentatively, D is TRBD2 (5 bases). The CDR3 sequence is 13 residues long. Looked up from germline, CDR1 is MDHEN and CDR2 is SYDVKM. The ends were cut back, 3 bases at V and 7 bases at J, with 12 bases in the middle. In DNA, the CDR3 is TGTGCCAGCAGTTTTCCGAGGGCCGGGACCCAGTACTTC. Amino acids: CASSFPRAGTQYF.

The chain employs TRBV28 and TRBJ2-1; D possibly corresponds to TRBD2 (6 bases). With 3 bases removed from V and 5 bases from J, the gap between germline ends came to 11 bases. Germline CDR1 MDHEN, CDR2 SYDVKM. This CDR3 region has 14 residues. Here the CDR3 DNA reads TGTGCCAGCAGTTTCCCGGGCGGGGACAATGAGCAGTTCTTC. It is translated as CASSFPGGDNEQFF.

The J gene is TRBJ2-3, the V gene TRBV7-9, with TRBD2 matching over 7 bases. This CDR3 spans 15 amino acids. V shed 5 bases and J 4 bases; nucleotides not matched to a gene: 9. The germline V gene has CDR1 SEHNR and CDR2 FQNEAQ (reference sequence). CDR3 residues: CASSPSGTMADTQYF. The CDR3 DNA is TGTGCCAGCAGCCCCTCCGGGACTATGGCAGATACGCAGTATTTT.

This chain joins TRBV9 and TRBJ1-4; 12 bases fit TRBD1. Trimming cost V 4 bases and J 6 bases; bases outside gene matches: 7. Germline CDR1 is SGDLS and CDR2 is YYNGEE. The CDR3 is 16 amino acids. The CDR3 region is CASSSGQGASYEKLFF. The CDR3 DNA follows: TGTGCCAGCAGCTCGGGACAGGGGGCCAGCTATGAAAAACTGTTTTTT.

J is TRBJ2-5 and V is TRBV27; 14 bases line up with TRBD2. Germline CDR1 is MNHEY and CDR2 is SMNVEV (reference sequence). After removal of 5 bases from V and 0 bases from J, the junction contained 5 bases not matched to a gene. The CDR3 contains 17 residues. CDR3 DNA: TGTGCCAGCAGTCAGGGACTAGCGGGGGCTTACCAAGAGACCCAGTACTTC. This translates into CASSQGLAGAYQETQYF.

This clone has just one count. The chain combines TRBV27 with TRBJ2-7, with D tentatively TRBD1 (5 bases). Trimming pared 3 bases from V and 3 bases from J, leaving 15 bases between. Germline V lookup: CDR1 MNHEY, CDR2 SMNVEV (reference sequence). This CDR3 has 15 amino acids. The CDR3 DNA reads TGTGCCAGCAGTTTCAAAGGGGCCCTAGGCTACGAGCAGTACTTC. Amino acid sequence: CASSFKGALGYEQYF.

J is TRBJ2-3 and V is TRBV28; 13 bases fit TRBD2. The V gene's germline CDR1 is MDHEN and CDR2 SYDVKM. With V trimmed by 6 bases and J by 5 bases, 11 bases remained unmatched. The CDR3 sequence is 17 residues long. DNA of the CDR3: TGTGCCAGCAGGCGGACTAGCGGGAGAGGATTAGGAGATACGCAGTATTTT. Protein sequence: CASRRTSGRGLGDTQYF.

This sequence joins TRBV5-1 and TRBJ1-4; no firm D call. Trimming took off 2 bases at V and 8 bases at J, with 19 bases between the two ends. Germline values: CDR1 SGHRS, CDR2 YFSETQ. This CDR3 has 16 residues. The CDR3 DNA sequence: TGCGCCAGCAGCTTTCAGATTCAAGCCGAAGCGGAAAAACTGTTTTTT. As protein: CASSFQIQAEAEKLFF.

A single count supports this clone. The chain uses TRBV11-2 and TRBJ2-7, with a possible D match to TRBD1 (5 bases). The germline V gene encodes CDR1 SGHAT and CDR2 FQNNGV. Trimming cost V 0 bases and J 1 base, with 7 bases left between them. The CDR3 sequence is 14 residues long. The CDR3 region has the DNA TGTGCCAGCAGCTTAGACAGGGCTTCCTACGAGCAGTACTTC. Translation: CASSLDRASYEQYF.

V and J are TRBV9 and TRBJ2-1; D gene ambiguous. This CDR3 is built from 13 residues. Trimming cost V 3 bases and J 8 bases, with 12 bases left between them. Germline CDR1 SGDLS, CDR2 YYNGEE. The CDR3 sequence is CASSENPRHEQFF. CDR3 DNA: TGTGCCAGCAGCGAGAACCCTCGGCATGAGCAGTTCTTC.

This clone was detected once. The chain couples TRBV29-1 to TRBJ2-1, with D possibly called TRBD1 or TRBD2 (5 bases each). CDR1 is SQVTM and CDR2 is ANQGSEA in the germline V gene. Trimming took off 2 bases at V and 3 bases at J, with 20 bases between the two ends. This CDR3 is 17 amino acids long. CDR3 coding DNA: TGCAGCGTTGAAAGAATCCCCACGGGACCACTCTACAATGAGCAGTTCTTC. This sequence encodes CSVERIPTGPLYNEQFF.

The J gene is TRBJ2-1, the V gene TRBV27; tentatively, D is TRBD2 (6 bases). CDR3 length: 15 amino acids. CDR1 is MNHEY and CDR2 is SMNVEV in the germline V gene (reference sequence). Trimming left V 0 bases short and J 9 bases short, with 15 bases between. The CDR3 bases are TGTGCCAGCAGTTTATCGAGAGGGACTGGGATTGAGCAGTTCTTC. Its translation: CASSLSRGTGIEQFF.

The CDR3 loop reads CASSPRKGQITLTNYGYTF. The CDR3 DNA sequence: TGTGCCAGCTCACCAAGGAAGGGACAGATTACACTGACTAACTATGGCTACACCTTC. The chain has TRBV18 and TRBJ1-2, with 7 bases fitting TRBD1. CDR1 and CDR2 from the germline V gene are KGHSH and LQKENI. The V and J ends lost 2 bases and 0 bases, in that order; junction bases with no gene match: 15. The CDR3 length is 19 residues. Supplemented by reference TRBV18 and TRBJ1-2, the full variable domain reads NAGVMQNPRHLVRRRGQEARLRCSPMKGHSHVYWYRQLPEEGLKFMVYLQKENIIDESGMPKERFSAEFPKEGPSILRIQQVVRGDSAAYFCASSPRKGQITLTNYGYTFGSGTRLTVV.

V gene TRBV11-2 combines with J gene TRBJ2-7; D perhaps matches TRBD1 (6 bases). The V and J ends lost 1 base and 5 bases respectively, with 15 bases between them. The CDR3 is 15 residues long. Looked up from germline, CDR1 is SGHAT and CDR2 is FQNNGV. Written as DNA, the CDR3 is TGTGCCAGCAGCTTAGTTACAGGGCAGGGGAACGAGCAGTACTTC. Amino acids: CASSLVTGQGNEQYF. The full variable domain, completed using reference TRBV11-2 and TRBJ2-7, is EAGVAQSPRYKIIEKRQSVAFWCNPISGHATLYWYQQILGQGPKLLIQFQNNGVVDDSQLPKDRFSAERLKGVDSTLKIQPAKLEDSAVYLCASSLVTGQGNEQYFGPGTRLTVT.

This clone was seen more than once but under ten times. V gene TRBV6-6 combines with J gene TRBJ2-5; D remains unclear. The CDR3 has 12 residues. From germline, CDR1 is MNHNY and CDR2 SVGAGI (reference sequence). Trimming stripped 8 bases from V and 2 bases from J, with 9 bases between. This chain's CDR3 is CASGTPQETQYF. The CDR3 DNA reads TGTGCCAGCGGTACCCCGCAAGAGACCCAGTACTTC.

For this clone: At the DNA level, this CDR3 is encoded by other sequences in the same sample as well. The rearrangement joins TRBV7-2 to TRBJ2-7; no clear D gene. Germline V CDR1 and CDR2: SGHTA, FQGNSA. V dropped 3 bases and J dropped 2 bases, with 14 bases sitting between them. The CDR3 is made up of 15 amino acids. CDR3 residues: CASSLQRGPPYEQYF. The CDR3, as DNA: TGTGCCAGCAGCTTGCAGCGAGGTCCTCCCTACGAGCAGTACTTC. The entire variable domain, with the rest obtained from reference TRBV7-2 and TRBJ2-7, is as follows: GAGVSQSPSNKVTEKGKDVELRCDPISGHTALYWYRQSLGQGLEFLIYFQGNSAPDKSGLPSDRFSAERTGGSVSTLTIQRTQQEDSAVYLCASSLQRGPPYEQYFGPGTRLTVT.

This clone was seen only a few times. The CDR3 coding sequence is TGTGCCAGCAGCCACACTAGACAGGCGTCCTACGAGCAGTACTTC. This gives the protein CASSHTRQASYEQYF. This chain joins TRBV7-8 and TRBJ2-7, with a tentative D call TRBD1 (6 bases). V was pared by 5 bases and J by 1 base, with 15 bases between. This CDR3 comprises 15 residues. Germline V gene data show CDR1 as SGHVS and CDR2 as FQNEAQ. The whole variable domain, remainder taken from reference TRBV7-8 and TRBJ2-7, is GAGVSQSPRYKVAKRGQDVALRCDPISGHVSLFWYQQALGQGPEFLTYFQNEAQLDKSGLPSDRFFAERPEGSVSTLKIQRTQQEDSAVYLCASSHTRQASYEQYFGPGTRLTVT.

J is TRBJ1-4 and V is TRBV7-9; D uncertain. In germline, CDR1 is SEHNR, CDR2 FQNEAQ (reference sequence). The germline V and J ends were trimmed by 5 bases and 5 bases, with 12 bases remaining between them. The length of the CDR3 is 14 residues. The CDR3 here is CASSIPGSNEKLFF. As DNA, the CDR3 is TGTGCCAGCAGCATACCGGGATCGAATGAAAAACTGTTTTTT.

In the case of this clone: Additional DNA sequences in this sample encode the identical CDR3. The chain carries TRBV5-1 and TRBJ2-2; D is perhaps TRBD1 (6 bases). The CDR3 sequence is 14 residues long. Trimming removed 1 base from V and 6 bases from J, with 10 bases in between. CDR1 and CDR2 from the germline V gene are SGHRS and YFSETQ. CDR3 amino acids: CASSLMGAAGELFF. CDR3 DNA: TGCGCCAGCAGCTTGATGGGGGCGGCCGGGGAGCTGTTTTTT.

The rearrangement links TRBV9 to TRBJ2-3; 8 bases fit TRBD1. The germline V gene has CDR1 SGDLS and CDR2 YYNGEE. Trimming took 3 bases from V and 4 from J; bases not matched to a gene: 7. The CDR3 has 15 amino acids. The CDR3 DNA reads TGTGCCAGCAGCGCCGGACAGGGATTAGCAGATACGCAGTATTTT. Its translation is CASSAGQGLADTQYF.

In DNA form, the CDR3 reads TGTGCCAGCAGTGAACACCTTAAGGGGAACACTGAAGCTTTCTTT. This translates into CASSEHLKGNTEAFF. J is TRBJ1-1 and V is TRBV6-1; the D is unclear. The CDR3 spans 15 residues. The germline gives CDR1 MNHNS, CDR2 SASEGT. With 2 bases removed from V and 1 base from J, the gap between germline ends came to 11 bases.

CDR3 DNA: TGTGCCAGCAGTGTCACGGGGGGCAACGAGCAGTACTTC. Its protein product is CASSVTGGNEQYF. The chain links TRBV2 to TRBJ2-7, with D possibly TRBD2 on 7 matching bases. CDR1 SNHLY and CDR2 FYNNEI come from the germline V gene. V lost 4 bases and J lost 5, with 12 bases in between. The CDR3 extends over 13 amino acids.